This T cell receptor (beta chain) was observed in a study of CD8+ T cells in alopecia areata. Whole-study context: Treated patients were dosed with oral tofacitinib, taking 5 to 10 mg twice daily. Tofacitinib continued for 6 to 18 months and was then withheld for 6 months. Whole-study results and caveats: Mice gave a clearer picture of TCR sharing than patients did, possibly for HLA-related reasons.

Extracted from the samples, RNA was reverse transcribed into cDNA to serve as the sequencing template. Method: immunoSEQ multiplex PCR; TCRdb's copy keeps in-frame clones and lacks some. This repertoire shows approximately 91,000 clones, roughly 42% found once; its top ten account for 0.75% to 0.8%. Worth noting for this clone: Its antigen is not identified.

Peripheral blood, together with lesional scalp punch biopsies, was collected from alopecia areata patients. The TCR sequence derives from a human donor with alopecia areata. The sequenced sample was CD4+ T cells sorted from blood.

Written as DNA, the CDR3 is TGCAGCGTTGCGGCAACTAATGAAAAACTGTTTTTT. The encoded protein is CSVAATNEKLFF. This chain links TRBV29-1 with TRBJ1-4; D is unresolved. V was clipped by 4 bases and J by 0 bases, with 3 bases between them. The CDR3 consists of 12 residues. Germline lookup yields CDR1 SQVTM and CDR2 ANQGSEA.